One sample yielded the 32 T cell receptor beta chains listed below, sequenced in a study of blood T cells in healthy people across ages. A sample-barcoded 5' primer and a J-beta primer mix were used in a second PCR of roughly 6 to 11 cycles. TCRdb redid the calling of the 5' RACE reads with MiXCR, one entry per CDR3 protein. The sample consists of about 1.5 million distinct CDR3 sequences, 40% to 45% of them appearing once. Sequences were obtained from blood. The origin of the receptors is a woman between 18 and 30 years old in good health.

This clonotype was observed a handful of times. The chain carries TRBV7-9 and TRBJ2-1; 7 positions agree with TRBD2. The trim removed 3 bases at V and 0 bases at J, leaving 2 bases unmatched. CDR1 and CDR2 (germline): SEHNR, FQNEAQ (reference sequence). The CDR3 loop spans 15 amino acids. The CDR3 reads CASSFAGVSYNEQFF. The CDR3 nucleotides read TGTGCCAGCAGCTTCGCGGGGGTCTCCTACAATGAGCAGTTCTTC. The complete variable domain, with remaining parts taken from reference TRBV7-9 and TRBJ2-1, reads DTGVSQNPRHKITKRGQNVTFRCDPISEHNRLYWYRQTLGQGPEFLTYFQNEAQLEKSRLLSDRFSAERPKGSFSTLEIQRTEQGDSAMYLCASSFAGVSYNEQFFGPGTRLTVL.

This clonotype occurred a few times. The chain links TRBV12-3 or TRBV12-4 to TRBJ1-4; the D gene is possibly TRBD1 (6 bases). The CDR3 length is 16 residues. Trimming took 6 bases from V and 10 from J, leaving 24 bases between them. CDR3 residues: CASRPRGAQSVGKLFF. The CDR3 nucleotides are TGTGCCAGCAGGCCACGGGGGGCACAATCGGTTGGAAAACTGTTTTTT.

The chain has TRBV11-3 and TRBJ2-1; 8 bases are shared with TRBD2. CDR1 and CDR2 (germline): SGHNT, YENEEA. Germline trimming cut 5 bases from V and 1 base from J; bases unmatched to any gene: 4. The CDR3 length is 15 residues. The CDR3 here is CASSLSGESYNEQFF. The DNA of the CDR3 is TGTGCCAGCAGCCTTAGCGGGGAGTCCTACAATGAGCAGTTCTTC.

In this sample, this clonotype turned up a few times. This rearrangement joins TRBV6-1 to TRBJ1-5; tentative D call: TRBD1 (5 bases). Germline values: CDR1 MNHNS, CDR2 SASEGT. The CDR3 runs 14 residues. The V gene lost 3 bases and the J gene lost 7 bases, with 13 bases spanning the gap. The CDR3 nucleotides read TGTGCCAGCAGTGAGCAGGGCAATTGGCAGCCCCAGCATTTT. This translates into CASSEQGNWQPQHF.

This clonotype appeared a single time. The V gene is TRBV28, the J gene TRBJ2-5; D is possibly TRBD1 (5 bases). The CDR3 loop spans 15 amino acids. Germline loops: CDR1 MDHEN, CDR2 SYDVKM. Trimming removed 6 bases at V and 1 base at J, with 15 bases between. In nucleotides, the CDR3 is TGTGCCAGCAGCTTGCCTCAGGGTGTCCAAGAGACCCAGTACTTC. This gives the protein CASSLPQGVQETQYF.

There are a few counts of this clonotype. The gene calls are TRBV7-2 and TRBJ1-5; D might be TRBD1 (5 bases). Trimming pared 4 bases from V and 6 bases from J, leaving 19 bases between. Germline V gives CDR1 SGHTA, CDR2 FQGNSA. The length of the CDR3 is 16 residues. CDR3 protein: CASSSIGRGTSQPQHF. In DNA, the CDR3 is TGTGCCAGCAGCTCAATAGGAAGGGGTACAAGTCAGCCCCAGCATTTT.

There are a few counts of this clonotype. The chain is built from TRBV27 and TRBJ1-2, with 8 bases aligning to TRBD1. Germline V CDR1 and CDR2: MNHEY, SMNVEV (reference sequence). The CDR3 loop spans 14 amino acids. V was pared by 4 bases and J by 4 bases, with 5 bases of the junction left unmatched. DNA for the CDR3: TGTGCCAGCAGTTACCAAGGACAGGGCTATGGCTACACCTTC. Protein product: CASSYQGQGYGYTF.

A note on this clonotype: One end of the junction is discordant with germline, which a read error may explain. In DNA, the CDR3 is TGCAGTGCTAGAGATCCAACAGGGGGTGACTATGGCCACACCTTC. Amino acids: CSARDPTGGDYGHTF. This chain connects TRBV20-1 to TRBJ1-2; TRBD1 agrees at 8 bases. Germline V lookup: CDR1 DFQATT, CDR2 SNEGSKA (reference sequence). The CDR3 totals 15 residues.

This clonotype turned up a few times. This chain joins TRBV28 and TRBJ2-1; 10 nucleotides align to TRBD2. The CDR3 length is 13 residues. CDR1 and CDR2 (germline): MDHEN, SYDVKM. CDR3 sequence reads: CAAGGPQYNEQFF. CDR3 DNA: TGTGCAGCGGGAGGGCCACAATACAATGAGCAGTTCTTC.

This clonotype appeared a few times. The chain links TRBV5-1 to TRBJ2-7; 9 positions agree with TRBD1. V lost 4 bases to trimming and J lost 4 bases; unmatched junction nucleotides: 9. The V gene's germline CDR1 is SGHRS and CDR2 YFSETQ. CDR3 size: 15 residues. The CDR3 DNA sequence: TGCGCCAGCAGCCTTTACAGGGGGCAGTGGTACGAGCAGTACTTC. Its protein product is CASSLYRGQWYEQYF. Together with reference TRBV5-1 and TRBJ2-7, the CDR3 gives the full variable domain: KAGVTQTPRYLIKTRGQQVTLSCSPISGHRSVSWYQQTPGQGLQFLFEYFSETQRNKGNFPGRFSGRQFSNSRSEMNVSTLELGDSALYLCASSLYRGQWYEQYFGPGTRLTVT.

This rearrangement joins TRBV6-2 or TRBV6-3 to TRBJ1-5; D possibly corresponds to TRBD1 (6 bases). V lost 2 bases to trimming and J lost 3 bases, with 14 bases between them. Germline loops: CDR1 MNHEY, CDR2 SVGEGT. The CDR3 has 16 amino acids. The CDR3 DNA sequence: TGTGCCAGCAGTTACGGGCAGGGGATGGTCAATCAGCCCCAGCATTTT. This sequence encodes CASSYGQGMVNQPQHF.

A note on this clonotype: Its ends do not fully match the called genes, so a read error is possible. The chain employs TRBV27 and TRBJ1-2; 8 bases fit TRBD1. CDR3 size: 16 residues. Germline V CDR1 and CDR2: MNHEY, SMNVEV (reference sequence). CDR3 DNA: TGTGCCGGCAGTTCTCGGACAGGGCGGGACAACTATGGCTACACCTTC. Amino acid sequence: CAGSSRTGRDNYGYTF.

The chain links TRBV3-1 to TRBJ2-7; maybe TRBD1 (5 bases). Germline V gene sequence: CDR1 LGHDT, CDR2 YNNKEL (reference sequence). The CDR3 has 17 residues. Trimming shortened V by 4 bases and J by 0 bases, and 19 bases separated the two germline ends. CDR3 sequence (DNA): TGTGCCAGCAGCCCTGCTCTCCTTAGACAGTACTCCTACGAGCAGTACTTC. This translates into CASSPALLRQYSYEQYF.

V gene TRBV25-1 combines with J gene TRBJ2-1, with 9 bases fitting TRBD1. The assigned J gene may be wrong: the sequence end matches TRBJ2-7 better. The CDR3 length is 15 residues. The germline V gene encodes CDR1 MGHDK and CDR2 SYGVNS. CDR3 residues: CASSERDRDYNEQYF. The CDR3 DNA reads TGTGCCAGCAGTGAAAGGGACAGGGATTACAATGAGCAGTACTTC.

This clonotype was detected once. Since a much larger clone is just one base distant, this may be a read error. Lacking the conserved final phenylalanine or tryptophan, this CDR3 likely reflects a read error. J is TRBJ2-7 and V is TRBV4-2; the match to TRBD2 covers 7 bases. The CDR3 sequence is 14 residues long. The V gene's germline CDR1 is LGHNA and CDR2 YNFKEQ. The trim removed 1 base at V and 3 bases at J, leaving 3 bases unmatched. As DNA, the CDR3 is TGTGCCAGCAGCCAAGGTAGCGGGCGCTACGAGCAGTACTCC. This sequence encodes CASSQGSGRYEQYS.

The chain links TRBV6-2 or TRBV6-3 to TRBJ2-1; 7 bases are a match to TRBD2. CDR3 length: 15 amino acids. In germline, CDR1 is MNHEY, CDR2 SVGEGT. After removal of 5 bases from V and 6 bases from J, the junction contained 10 bases not matched to a gene. CDR3 loop: CASSHPGLNVNEQFF. CDR3 sequence (DNA): TGTGCCAGCAGTCACCCGGGACTAAACGTCAATGAGCAGTTCTTC.

V is TRBV7-2 and J is TRBJ2-3, with 8 bases that match TRBD2. Germline V gene lookup returns CDR1 SGHTA and CDR2 FQGNSA. The CDR3 totals 14 residues. V was pared by 6 bases and J by 4 bases, with 6 bases of the junction left unmatched. The CDR3 loop reads CASSTGGRSDTQYF. For the CDR3, the DNA is TGTGCCAGCAGTACGGGGGGGAGGTCAGATACGCAGTATTTT.

This chain links TRBV15 with TRBJ1-2, with no clear D. CDR1 is LNHNV and CDR2 is YYDKDF in the germline V gene (reference sequence). V was trimmed by 6 bases and J by 3 bases, leaving 14 bases between them. This CDR3 has 14 amino acids. This CDR3 is CATSQRAFDYGYTF. In nucleotides, the CDR3 is TGTGCCACCAGTCAGAGGGCCTTTGACTATGGCTACACCTTC.

Only a few counts were recorded for this clonotype. V is TRBV28 and J is TRBJ2-1; TRBD2 matches at 9 bases. V dropped 5 bases and J dropped 4; count of bases not matched to a gene: 18. The CDR3 has 19 residues. CDR1 is MDHEN, CDR2 SYDVKM, per germline. The CDR3 nucleotides read TGTGCCAGCAGTACTATTAGGCCCTCCCGACTAGCGGAGTACAATGAGCAGTTCTTC. As protein: CASSTIRPSRLAEYNEQFF.

This clonotype was detected only once. The chain uses TRBV29-1 and TRBJ2-1; D is unresolved. With 2 bases removed from V and 10 bases from J, the gap between germline ends came to 18 bases. Germline CDR1 and CDR2: SQVTM and ANQGSEA. The CDR3 contains 14 residues. This CDR3 reads CSVESRSRRLEQFF. For the CDR3, the DNA is TGCAGCGTTGAATCGCGGAGTCGGCGATTAGAGCAGTTCTTC.

This clonotype was counted between two and nine times. The chain couples TRBV5-4 to TRBJ1-2, with D unresolved. The V gene's germline CDR1 is SGHNT and CDR2 YYREEE (reference sequence). This CDR3 spans 14 amino acids. V gave up 4 bases and J gave up 2 bases, with 12 bases separating them. In DNA form, the CDR3 reads TGTGCCAGCAGCGATATGGAGTTGAACTATGGCTACACCTTC. As protein: CASSDMELNYGYTF.

This rearrangement joins TRBV20-1 to TRBJ2-3; a possible D gene is TRBD2 (6 bases). V was shortened by 3 bases and J by 1 base, with 14 bases between the two germline ends. The germline CDR1 and CDR2 sequences are DFQATT and SNEGSKA (reference sequence). The CDR3 sequence is 15 residues long. This CDR3 is CSASGWASGTDTQYF. Here the CDR3 DNA reads TGCAGTGCTAGTGGATGGGCTAGCGGCACAGATACGCAGTATTTT.

The rearrangement uses TRBV3-1 and TRBJ2-1, with D hard to call. Germline V gene sequence: CDR1 LGHDT, CDR2 YNNKEL (reference sequence). The CDR3 is made up of 13 amino acids. V was trimmed by 8 bases and J by 2 bases, leaving 10 bases between them. For the CDR3, the DNA is TGTGCCAGCGCCTGGAAGGCCTACAATGAGCAGTTCTTC. Amino acids: CASAWKAYNEQFF.

This clonotype was seen more than once but under ten times. This chain uses TRBV20-1 with TRBJ2-7, with D unresolved. This CDR3 spans 12 amino acids. V dropped 3 bases and J dropped 6 bases, with 12 bases sitting between them. From germline, CDR1 is DFQATT and CDR2 SNEGSKA (reference sequence). CDR3 coding DNA: TGCAGTGCTAGGGCACTGGGGTCCGAGCAGTACTTC. This encodes CSARALGSEQYF.

The chain uses TRBV10-3 and TRBJ1-6; 8 nucleotides align to TRBD1. This CDR3 region has 15 residues. Trimming at V came to 4 bases and at J to 6 bases, leaving 5 bases not matched to a gene. Germline loops: CDR1 ENHRY, CDR2 SYGVKD. CDR3 bases: TGTGCCATCAGTGCAGCGACAGGGGCTAATTCACCCCTCCACTTT. It codes for CAISAATGANSPLHF.

V and J are TRBV9 and TRBJ2-5; 7 nucleotides line up with TRBD2. J was trimmed by 11 bases and V by 1 base; bases with no gene match: 14. CDR3 length: 15 amino acids. CDR1 SGDLS and CDR2 YYNGEE come from the germline V gene. CDR3 loop: CASSVQSSGGNEQYF. Here the CDR3 DNA reads TGTGCCAGCAGCGTACAATCTAGCGGTGGCAATGAGCAGTACTTC. The variable domain in full, with the rest retrieved from reference TRBV9 and TRBJ2-5, is DSGVTQTPKHLITATGQRVTLRCSPRSGDLSVYWYQQSLDQGLQFLIQYYNGEERAKGNILERFSAQQFPDLHSELNLSSLELGDSALYFCASSVQSSGGNEQYFGPGTRLLVL.

This clonotype was seen only a few times. This chain links TRBV10-1 with TRBJ2-7, with a weak D call TRBD2 (6 bases). The CDR3 runs to 14 residues. Germline assignment: CDR1 WNHNN and CDR2 SYGVQD (reference sequence). V was pared by 6 bases and J by 3 bases, with 15 bases between. The CDR3 loop reads CASRIAAYRYEQYF. The CDR3 nucleotides are TGCGCCAGCAGAATAGCGGCATACCGCTACGAGCAGTACTTC.

This chain links TRBV6-6 with TRBJ2-4; maybe TRBD2 (7 bases). The ends were cut back, 6 bases at V and 7 bases at J, with 16 bases in the middle. Looked up from germline, CDR1 is MNHNY and CDR2 is SVGAGI (reference sequence). The CDR3 totals 14 residues. DNA for the CDR3: TGTGCCAGCAGCACCAGTGGGGGGGCGAACATTCAGTACTTC. It encodes CASSTSGGANIQYF.

This clonotype was recorded a few times. The J gene is TRBJ1-1, the V gene TRBV29-1, with D possibly being TRBD1 (5 bases). The CDR3 is 13 residues long. Germline CDR1 SQVTM, CDR2 ANQGSEA. Trimming took off 6 bases at V and 1 base at J, with 12 bases between the two ends. CDR3 DNA sequence: TGCAGCGTGGCCGGGACGGAGAACACTGAAGCTTTCTTT. This codes for CSVAGTENTEAFF.

This clonotype showed up just a few times. The CDR3 spells CASSQSRVVGEQYF. The CDR3 bases are TGCGCCAGCAGCCAATCCAGAGTGGTGGGTGAGCAGTACTTC. The genes are TRBV4-3 and TRBJ2-7, with D unclear. Germline CDR1 reads LGHNA; CDR2 reads YSLEER. Trimming stripped 2 bases from V and 7 bases from J, with 15 bases between. The CDR3 runs 14 residues.

V usage is TRBV7-8 and J usage is TRBJ2-5; D is perhaps TRBD2 (6 bases). Deletions cut 2 bases from V and 11 bases from J, with 24 bases between. The CDR3 is 16 amino acids. The V gene's germline CDR1 is SGHVS and CDR2 FQNEAQ. The CDR3 DNA reads TGTGCCAGCAGCTTATACGGAGCGGGTTCCTACAATGAGCAGTACTTC. Amino acid sequence: CASSLYGAGSYNEQYF.

The chain recombines TRBV2 with TRBJ2-7; 7 bases line up with TRBD2. Unmatched junction bases numbered 6, after V lost 8 bases and J lost 2 bases. In germline, CDR1 is SNHLY, CDR2 FYNNEI. The CDR3 is 13 amino acids. The CDR3 DNA reads TGTGCCAGCGGGAGGGCCTCCCCCTACGAGCAGTACTTC. As protein: CASGRASPYEQYF.